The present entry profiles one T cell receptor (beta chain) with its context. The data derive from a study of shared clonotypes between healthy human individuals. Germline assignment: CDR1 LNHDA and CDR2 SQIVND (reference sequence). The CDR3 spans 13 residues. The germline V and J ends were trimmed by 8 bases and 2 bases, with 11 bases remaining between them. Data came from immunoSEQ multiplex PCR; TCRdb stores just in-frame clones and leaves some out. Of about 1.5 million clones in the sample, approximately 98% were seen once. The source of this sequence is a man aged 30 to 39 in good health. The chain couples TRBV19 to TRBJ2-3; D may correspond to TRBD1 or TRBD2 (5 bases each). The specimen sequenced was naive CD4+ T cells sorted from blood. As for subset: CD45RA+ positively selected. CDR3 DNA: TGTGCCAGTGGGGGACGTTACACAGATACGCAGTATTTT. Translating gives CASGGRYTDTQYF.